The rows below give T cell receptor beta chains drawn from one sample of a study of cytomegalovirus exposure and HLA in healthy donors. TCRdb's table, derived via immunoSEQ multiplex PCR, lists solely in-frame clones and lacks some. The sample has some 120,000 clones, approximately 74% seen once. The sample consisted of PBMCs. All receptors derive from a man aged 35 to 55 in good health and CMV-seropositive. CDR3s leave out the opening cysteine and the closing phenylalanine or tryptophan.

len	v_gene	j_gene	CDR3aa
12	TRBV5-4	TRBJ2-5	ASSFKRGQETQY
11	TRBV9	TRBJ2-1	ASSARGRNEQF
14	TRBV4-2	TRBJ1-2	ASSQLGGHGPGSYT
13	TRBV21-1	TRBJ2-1	ASRPPPGLSNEQF
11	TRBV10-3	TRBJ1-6	ATADSYNSPLH
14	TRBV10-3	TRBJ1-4	AISDPRLATNEKLF
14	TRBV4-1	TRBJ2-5	ASSSWTSGPEETQY
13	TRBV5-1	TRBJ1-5	ASSLEGNSNQPQH
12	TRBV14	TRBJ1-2	ASSYFGVGGGYT
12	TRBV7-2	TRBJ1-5	ASSPSGGNQPQH
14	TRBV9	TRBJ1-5	ASSEGQLDSNQPQH
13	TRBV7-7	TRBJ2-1	ASSLQEAGYNEQF
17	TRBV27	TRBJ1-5	ASSLSFLRDRRSNQPQH
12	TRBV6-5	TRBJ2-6	ASNLGAGANVLT
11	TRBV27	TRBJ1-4	ASKPRGDEKLF
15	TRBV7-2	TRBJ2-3	ASSLSGGQGGSDTQY
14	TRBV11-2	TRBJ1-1	ASSPSLTGRNTEAF
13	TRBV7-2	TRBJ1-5	ASSPHTTGNQPQH
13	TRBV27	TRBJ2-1	ASSAGTSSYNEQF
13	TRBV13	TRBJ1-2	ASSFALAGLRGYT
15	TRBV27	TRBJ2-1	ASSLLARFGSYNEQF
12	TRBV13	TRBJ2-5	ASNAGGWSKAQY
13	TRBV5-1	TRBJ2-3	ASSSGWTDTDTQY
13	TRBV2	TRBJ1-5	ASSEARLSNQPQH
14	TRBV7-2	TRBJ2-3	ASSPREGRRTDTQY
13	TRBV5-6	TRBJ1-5	ASSLGQGEGQPQH
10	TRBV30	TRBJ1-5	AWSVDSQPQH
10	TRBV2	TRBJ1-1	ASSNEVNEAF
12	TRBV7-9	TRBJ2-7	ASSSSRGGYEQY
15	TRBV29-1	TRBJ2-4	SVKKRGTGLNKNIQY
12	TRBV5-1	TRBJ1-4	ASSFGTGDEKLF
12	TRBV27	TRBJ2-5	ASRRTGVGETQY
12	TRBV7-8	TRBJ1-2	ASSRDPRGYGYT
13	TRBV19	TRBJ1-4	ASSEPRGTNEKLF
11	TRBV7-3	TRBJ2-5	ASSRTSDETQY
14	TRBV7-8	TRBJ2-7	ASSSRAAGGISEQY
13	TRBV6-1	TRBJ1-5	ASRAGGYSNQPQH
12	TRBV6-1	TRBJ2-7	ASSGDRGPYEQY
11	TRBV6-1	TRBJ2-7	ASTRVPSYEQY
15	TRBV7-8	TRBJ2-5	VSSPFGFQGEGETQY
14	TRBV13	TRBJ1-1	ASSLDRGDMNTEAF
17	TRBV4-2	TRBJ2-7	ASSQEPQGTISGSYEQY
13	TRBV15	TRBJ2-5	ATSRDLAGEVTQY
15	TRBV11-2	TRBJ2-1	ASSLEGLAVSYNEQF
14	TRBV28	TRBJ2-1	ASSATGTSGVIEQF
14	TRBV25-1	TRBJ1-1	ASYVWDRVMNTEAF
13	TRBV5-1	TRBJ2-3	ASSPLGGASNTQY
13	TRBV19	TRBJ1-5	ASSQGGQGNQPQH
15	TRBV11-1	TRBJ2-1	ASSLGGLGLAFNEQF
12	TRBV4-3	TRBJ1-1	ASSRSSVNTEAF
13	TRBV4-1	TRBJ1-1	ASSHDRGRRTEAF
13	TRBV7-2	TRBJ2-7	ASSLEGGSTYEQY
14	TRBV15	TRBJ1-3	ATSRDRGPSGNTIY
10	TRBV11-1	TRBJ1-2	AKRGPNYGYT
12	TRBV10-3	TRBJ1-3	AISDPGAGNTIY
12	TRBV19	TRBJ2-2	ATPRGQPTGELF
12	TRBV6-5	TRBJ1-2	ASSYSRGAYGYT